The T cell receptor beta chain described here comes from a study of blood T cell repertoires in COVID-19. Study summary: Both acute and convalescent COVID-19 samples were obtained from the United States, Italy and Spain. In each case, the material was cDNA or gDNA derived from T cells, B-cell-depleted T cells, or PBMCs.

Clones were read by immunoSEQ multiplex PCR, and TCRdb kept only the in-frame ones, dropping some. The sample carries a few hundred thousand clones, 85% to 90% recorded once. This clone was counted only a few times. CDR1 and CDR2 (germline): MRHNA, SNTAGT. Trimming stripped 0 bases from V and 0 bases from J, with 12 bases between. This CDR3 region has 16 residues. Participants, about 18 to 95 years old, spanned around 26 US areas. The recovered donors of Cohort 3 showed two negative PCRs, clearance, or symptom resolution. Sequencing was done on a sample of PBMCs or T cells enriched from blood (not recorded which). The chain employs TRBV6-4 and TRBJ2-7; D might be TRBD2 (6 bases). The TCR comes from a man between 18 and 35 years old who had recovered from COVID-19. CDR3 sequence: CASSDSSGRSSYEQYF. Written as DNA, the CDR3 is TGTGCCAGCAGTGACTCGTCGGGGAGGAGCTCCTACGAGCAGTACTTC.